The clone carrying this T cell receptor (beta chain) occurred once. Antigen specificity is unknown. Sequencing was performed with immunoSEQ multiplex PCR; in TCRdb, only in-frame clones are kept and a portion is missing. The table has around 2.5 million clones, under 95% seen once. These data come from a study of shared clonotypes between healthy human individuals. Losses at the gene ends were 6 bases for V and 5 bases for J; bases not matched to a gene: 18. Per germline, CDR1 LNHDA and CDR2 SQIVND (reference sequence). The CDR3 has 17 residues. Findings and caveats of the study: Unshared clonotypes carried lower generation probabilities than those common to all four donors.

The source material was naive CD4+ T cells from PBMCs. The subset denotes: CD45RA+ positively selected. J is TRBJ2-7 and V is TRBV19; TRBD1 agrees at 8 bases. The TCR was taken from a young man in good health. Some clones in this sample may be carry-over from other donors' samples. DNA for the CDR3: TGTGCCAGTAGCATCACCCCCAGGGGGCGCATCGGCGACGAGCAGTACTTC. Protein: CASSITPRGRIGDEQYF. The whole variable domain, filled in from reference TRBV19 and TRBJ2-7, reads DGGITQSPKYLFRKEGQNVTLSCEQNLNHDAMYWYRQDPGQGLRLIYYSQIVNDFQKGDIAEGYSVSREKKESFPLTVTSAQKNPTAFYLCASSITPRGRIGDEQYFGPGTRLTVT.